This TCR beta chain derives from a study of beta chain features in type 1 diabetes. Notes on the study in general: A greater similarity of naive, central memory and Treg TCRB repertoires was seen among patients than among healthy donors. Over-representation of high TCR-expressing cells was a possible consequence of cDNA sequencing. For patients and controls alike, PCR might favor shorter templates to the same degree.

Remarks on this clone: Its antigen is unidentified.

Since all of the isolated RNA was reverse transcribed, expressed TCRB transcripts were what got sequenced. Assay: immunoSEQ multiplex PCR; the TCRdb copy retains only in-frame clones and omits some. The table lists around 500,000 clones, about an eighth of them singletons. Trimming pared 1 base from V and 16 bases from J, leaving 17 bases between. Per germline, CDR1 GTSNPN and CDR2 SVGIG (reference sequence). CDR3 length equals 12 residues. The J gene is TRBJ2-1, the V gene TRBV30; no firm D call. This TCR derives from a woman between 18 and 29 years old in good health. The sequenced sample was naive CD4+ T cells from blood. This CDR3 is CAWSADAVRTFF. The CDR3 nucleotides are TGTGCCTGGAGTGCCGACGCGGTCAGGACCTTCTTC.